The entry below gives a single T cell receptor (beta chain) sequence along with its context. TCRdb itself ran the RACE reads through MiXCR, one entry per CDR3 protein. The profile covers 85,000 to 120,000 distinct CDR3 sequences, with approximately 12% appearing a single time and more than 1.5% taken by the ten largest. This entry comes from a study of human T cells and chemical hapten exposure. Specified time point: pre-sensitization, week 0. Treatment described: therapeutic diphenylcyclopropenone sensitization with weekly scalp DPC. Investigators collected blood before applying each patch test. This CDR3 spans 14 amino acids. V was trimmed by 3 bases and J by 5 bases, leaving 13 bases between them. From germline, CDR1 is SEHNR and CDR2 FQNEAQ (reference sequence).

V and J are TRBV7-9 and TRBJ2-5; D unresolved. This TCR was sampled from a woman aged 50 to 60 with alopecia areata. Some clones in this sample may be carry-over from other donors' samples. The specimen was whole blood, collected in connection with sensitization to the hapten diphenylcyclopropenone (DPC). The CDR3 sequence: CASSLTGVSETQYF. The CDR3 nucleotides are TGTGCCAGCAGCTTGACCGGAGTATCGGAGACCCAGTACTTC.